This TCR beta chain was captured in a study of blood T cell repertoires in COVID-19. Germline V gene lookup returns CDR1 SQVTM and CDR2 ANQGSEA. Trimming removed 4 bases at V and 6 bases at J, with 13 bases between. The length of the CDR3 is 12 residues. Original methodology: Amplifying reference gene primers gave estimates of nucleated cell counts. This table comes from immunoSEQ multiplex PCR, and its TCRdb copy is limited to in-frame clones, with some not included. The V and J calls and clone size were taken over from that table, and D and trimming were inferred from the DNA. The data hold some 150,000 clones, with around 83% observed a single time. Recruits, aged roughly 18 to 90 years, lived in 20 to 30 US areas.

The chain combines TRBV29-1 with TRBJ2-7; a weak D match, TRBD1 (6 bases). The sequence derives from a woman between 45 and 60 years old who had been exposed to COVID-19. Source material: PBMCs or T cells enriched from blood (not recorded which). The CDR3 bases are TGCAGCGTTGTTCGAGGGACAAGCGAGCAGTACTTC. It encodes CSVVRGTSEQYF.